This TCR beta chain comes out of a study of blood T cell repertoires in COVID-19. Study in general: Samples representing acute and convalescent COVID-19 were sourced from the United States, Italy and Spain.

The data were produced by immunoSEQ multiplex PCR, yet TCRdb's version contains in-frame clones alone and is incomplete. The sample lists around 110,000 clones; 86% were seen once. The germline V gene has CDR1 SGHTA and CDR2 FQGNSA. The V gene end was trimmed by 2 bases and the J gene end by 5 bases; junction bases not matched to a gene: 9. This CDR3 comprises 16 residues. The sequencing input was peripheral blood. The TCR was taken from a man aged 40-49 years with acute or convalescent COVID-19. The gene calls are TRBV7-2 and TRBJ2-1; 7 bases match TRBD2. CDR3 sequence reads: CASSLWVGGPHNEQFF. The CDR3 coding sequence is TGTGCCAGCAGCTTATGGGTGGGAGGGCCCCACAATGAGCAGTTCTTC.